The 6 T cell receptor beta chains below were found in one sample sequenced in a study of blood T cell repertoires in COVID-19. TCRdb's copy holds only in-frame clones and misses some; the assay was immunoSEQ multiplex PCR. This sample has about 250,000 clones, with around 86% found just once. Sequenced sample: peripheral blood. Receptor source: a middle-aged woman who had recovered from COVID-19.

A single count supports this clone. This rearrangement joins TRBV30 to TRBJ1-1; D might be TRBD1 (5 bases). The V gene's germline CDR1 is GTSNPN and CDR2 SVGIG (reference sequence). With 1 base removed from V and 0 bases from J, the gap between germline ends came to 12 bases. CDR3 size: 15 residues. CDR3 bases: TGTGCCTGGAGTGGGTGGGGCGGAATGAACACTGAAGCTTTCTTT. The encoded protein is CAWSGWGGMNTEAFF. The full variable domain, completed using reference TRBV30 and TRBJ1-1, is SQTIHQWPATLVQPVGSPLSLECTVEGTSNPNLYWYRQAAGRGLQLLFYSVGIGQISSEVPQNLSASRPQDRQFILSSKKLLLSDSGFYLCAWSGWGGMNTEAFFGQGTRLTVV.

This clone appeared a single time. The V call is TRBV18, the J call TRBJ2-7, with D possibly being TRBD2 (7 bases). Deletions cut 4 bases from V and 5 bases from J, with 15 bases between. Germline loops: CDR1 KGHSH, CDR2 LQKENI. CDR3 length equals 14 residues. CDR3 region: CASSLGGRTHEQYF. CDR3 coding DNA: TGTGCCAGCTCACTCGGGGGGCGGACCCACGAGCAGTACTTC.

The chain recombines TRBV6-1 with TRBJ1-5; 7 positions agree with TRBD1. The CDR3 is 15 residues long. Per the germline V gene, CDR1 is MNHNS and CDR2 is SASEGT. V shed 2 bases and J 6 bases; nucleotides not matched to a gene: 7. As DNA, the CDR3 is TGTGCCAGCAGTGAATACGACAGGGCAGTTCAGCCCCAGCATTTT. Residues: CASSEYDRAVQPQHF.

This sequence joins TRBV5-1 and TRBJ1-3, with D tentatively TRBD1 (5 bases). Between the trimmed V and J ends, which lost 1 base and 0 bases, there was a span of 11 bases. The CDR3 contains 16 residues. CDR1 is SGHRS, CDR2 YFSETQ, per germline. CDR3 sequence: CASSLQGWVSGNTIYF. CDR3 nucleotide sequence: TGCGCCAGCAGCTTGCAGGGTTGGGTCTCTGGAAACACCATATATTTT.

The V gene is TRBV10-3, the J gene TRBJ2-1; TRBD2 matches at 13 bases. This CDR3 is built from 20 residues. V was clipped by 4 bases and J by 10 bases; unmatched bases: 22. Germline assignment: CDR1 ENHRY and CDR2 SYGVKD. The CDR3 nucleotides are TGTGCCATCAGTGGACGGACTAGCGGGAGTCTGAATGGGGAGGCGAGAGAGCAGTTCTTC. It encodes CAISGRTSGSLNGEAREQFF.

The rearrangement uses TRBV6-5 and TRBJ2-5; 8 nucleotides agree with TRBD1. The CDR3 sequence is 12 residues long. Germline trimming cut 11 bases from V and 7 bases from J; bases unmatched to any gene: 9. From germline, CDR1 is MNHEY and CDR2 SVGAGI. The CDR3, as DNA: TGTGCCTGTGGTCCAGGGGGCGCGACCCAGTACTTC. It specifies CACGPGGATQYF.